This T cell receptor (beta chain) was recovered during a study of OX40 agonist ivuxolimab in advanced cancers. The study's findings and limits: Individuals who were partial responders at 0.1-3.0 mg/kg had clonal expansion that ranked among the lowest. The average count of expanded clones was higher among CD8+ T cells than among CD4+. At doses 0.1 to 3.0 mg/kg, CD4+ and CD8+ clones expanded.

On this clone itself: Its antigen is undetermined.

Only in-frame clones appear in the TCRdb table, and some are missing; sequencing was by immunoSEQ multiplex PCR. Of fewer than 80,000 clones in the sample, 84% were seen once. Patients who had autoimmune disease history or got systemic immunosuppression were left out. This clonotype originated in an adult with an advanced solid tumor such as melanoma, head and neck, liver or kidney cancer. Sequencing was performed on CD4+ or CD8+ T cells sorted from blood, taken in a trial of the OX40 agonist ivuxolimab.

CDR3 residues: CASSASGGGGYTF. Written as DNA, the CDR3 is TGTGCCAGCAGCGCCTCTGGGGGAGGTGGCTACACCTTC. This chain links TRBV7-9 with TRBJ1-2, with D possibly TRBD1 on 5 matching bases. V was trimmed by 5 bases and J by 7 bases, leaving 14 bases between them. Germline V gene data show CDR1 as SEHNR and CDR2 as FQNEAQ (reference sequence). This CDR3 contains 13 residues.